Here is one T cell receptor (beta chain) with its context. This record belongs to a study of human CD8 memory T cell subsets. CDR1 is SNHLY and CDR2 is FYNNEI in the germline V gene. The CDR3 length is 13 residues. Libraries of TCR beta chains were produced by 5' RACE (UMI-labeled). TCRdb reprocessed the 5' RACE reads, with one entry per CDR3 protein and no DNA. Its listing shows about 5,100 distinct CDR3 sequences. The sample consisted of CD8+ T cells from PBMCs. The V and J genes are TRBV2 and TRBJ2-1; without DNA, the TCRdb call of TRBD1 cannot be checked. This TCR derives from a human donor in good health. CDR3 protein: CASSGQGGDEQFF. Looking up the rest from reference TRBV2 and TRBJ2-1 gives the full variable domain: EPEVTQTPSHQVTQMGQEVILRCVPISNHLYFYWYRQILGQKVEFLVSFYNNEISEKSEIFDDQFSVERPDGSNFTLKIRSTKLEDSAMYFCASSGQGGDEQFFGPGTRLTVL.